One T cell receptor beta chain is described in this entry. What it binds is not known. Germline V gives CDR1 SGHRS, CDR2 YFSETQ. The CDR3 is 15 amino acids. The V gene end was trimmed by 7 bases and the J gene end by 4 bases; junction bases not matched to a gene: 10. The sample is drawn from a study of blood T cells in healthy people across ages. Primed by a sample-barcoded 5' primer and a J-beta primer mix, a second PCR proceeded for about 7 to 11 cycles. Each CDR3 protein gets one entry after TCRdb re-called the 5' RACE reads with MiXCR. The sample carries around 1,000,000 distinct CDR3 sequences, approximately 26% recorded once. Study findings and constraints: Without sorted subsets, naive and antigen-experienced compartments could not be conclusively compared.

Another study also made use of these data, one on T cells of mothers and their children. Per that paper: Extraction yielded RNA that went, in full, into cDNA synthesis at about 1.6 ug per 15 ul. Each child gave approximately 3.2 million TCR beta CDR3 reads (each mother, over 10 million). Thymic selection, a shaping force on TCR recombination output, acts similarly in related and unrelated pairs.

The rearrangement links TRBV5-1 to TRBJ2-5; 10 bases align to TRBD2. The TCR was taken from a girl under 10 years old in good health. The sample taken for sequencing was blood. The DNA of the CDR3 is TGCGCCAGCGAGGGGAAGAGCGGGAGGGGAGAGACCCAGTACTTC. Translating gives CASEGKSGRGETQYF.